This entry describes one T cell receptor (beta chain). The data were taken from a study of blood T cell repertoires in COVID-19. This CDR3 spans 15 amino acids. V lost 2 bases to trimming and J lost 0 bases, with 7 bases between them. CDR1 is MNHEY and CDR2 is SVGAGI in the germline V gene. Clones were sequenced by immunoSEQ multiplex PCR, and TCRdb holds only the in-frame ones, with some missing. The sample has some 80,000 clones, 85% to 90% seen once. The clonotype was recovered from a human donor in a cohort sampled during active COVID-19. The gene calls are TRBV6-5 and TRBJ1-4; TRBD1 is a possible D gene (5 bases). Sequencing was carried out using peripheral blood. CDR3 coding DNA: TGTGCCAGCAGTTACGGGGCTGCAACTAATGAAAAACTGTTTTTT. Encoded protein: CASSYGAATNEKLFF.